The 10 T cell receptor beta chains below all came from one sample that was sequenced in a study of T cell repertoires in cytomegalovirus infection. No antigen has been identified for these receptors. One entry per CDR3 protein results from TCRdb running MiXCR on the reads. The sample shows 360,000 or so distinct CDR3 sequences, approximately 35% of them seen only once. Sample: cultured PBMCs, taken from culture after CMV antigen stimulation. Receptors were obtained from a human donor in good health (CMV status not recorded). Some clones in this sample may be carry-over from other donors' samples.

This clonotype was recorded a few times. The chain links TRBV7-9 to TRBJ2-1; perhaps TRBD2 as D (6 bases). Trimming shortened V by 7 bases and J by 4 bases, and 11 bases separated the two germline ends. Germline assignment: CDR1 SEHNR and CDR2 FQNEAQ (reference sequence). The CDR3 length is 13 residues. CDR3 region: CASIGGIYNEQFF. The CDR3 region has the DNA TGTGCCAGCATCGGAGGGATTTACAATGAGCAGTTCTTC.

Regarding this clonotype: Compared with germline, one end of the junction differs, possibly owing to a read error. The chain recombines TRBV7-2 with TRBJ1-1; D possibly corresponds to TRBD1 (6 bases). In germline, CDR1 is SGHTA, CDR2 FQGNSA. This CDR3 has 15 residues. In DNA form, the CDR3 reads TGTGCCAGCAGCCTAGCAGGGGCGCAGAACACTGAAGCTTTCTTT. This gives the protein CASSLAGAQNTEAFF.

The V and J genes are TRBV6-5 and TRBJ1-1; TRBD1 matches at 7 bases. This CDR3 region has 13 residues. Germline trimming cut 5 bases from V and 1 base from J; bases unmatched to any gene: 1. Germline V gene lookup returns CDR1 MNHEY and CDR2 SVGAGI. The CDR3 region is CASSQGGNTEAFF. In DNA form, the CDR3 reads TGTGCCAGCAGTCAGGGGGGGAACACTGAAGCTTTCTTT.

This clonotype was recorded a few times. In DNA, the CDR3 is TGTGCCAGCAGCCCAGGGGGTGCGAGCACCGGGGAGCTGTTTTTT. Amino acid sequence: CASSPGGASTGELFF. The V call is TRBV6-2 or TRBV6-3, the J call TRBJ2-2; 7 bases line up with TRBD1. CDR3 length: 15 residues. Germline lookup yields CDR1 MNHEY and CDR2 SVGEGT. Trimming removed 6 bases from V and 4 bases from J; junction bases left unmatched: 8.

The chain employs TRBV12-3 or TRBV12-4 and TRBJ2-7; 8 bases line up with TRBD1. The CDR3 loop spans 16 amino acids. J was trimmed by 1 base and V by 5 bases; bases with no gene match: 10. The CDR3 sequence is CASSPGGQDFSYEQYF. Here the CDR3 DNA reads TGTGCCAGCAGTCCCGGGGGACAGGATTTTTCCTACGAGCAGTACTTC.

The CDR3, as DNA: TGTGCCAGCACCGTACGCGGACAGGGAGGCGATGAGCAGTTCTTC. This gives the protein CASTVRGQGGDEQFF. This chain uses TRBV2 with TRBJ2-1, with 8 bases that match TRBD1. CDR3 length: 15 residues. Germline V gives CDR1 SNHLY, CDR2 FYNNEI. V shed 7 bases, J shed 8 bases, and the junction held 13 bases outside the gene matches.

In the case of this clonotype: Sequence at one end of the junction differs from germline and may be a read error. V usage is TRBV7-9 and J usage is TRBJ2-1; D is uncertain. This CDR3 region has 12 residues. Germline V gene lookup returns CDR1 SEHNR and CDR2 FQNEAQ (reference sequence). The CDR3 nucleotides are TGTGCCAGCAGCTCTGGAAGCGTAAAGGAGCTCTTC. It is translated as CASSSGSVKELF.

This clonotype was picked up many times. V usage is TRBV7-2 and J usage is TRBJ1-5, with no clear D. CDR1 is SGHTA and CDR2 is FQGNSA in the germline V gene. The CDR3 extends over 15 amino acids. The V end was cut by 5 bases, the J end by 0 bases, with 11 bases between. CDR3 region: CASSRDPGSNQPQHF. CDR3 DNA sequence: TGTGCCAGCAGCCGGGATCCGGGTAGCAATCAGCCCCAGCATTTT.

The V gene is TRBV24-1, the J gene TRBJ1-2; TRBD1 aligns across 9 bases. Germline lookup yields CDR1 KGHDR and CDR2 SFDVKD. The CDR3 has 15 residues. V was pared by 7 bases and J by 2 bases, with 7 bases of the junction left unmatched. CDR3 nucleotides: TGTGCCACCAGCCAAACCGGGACAGGGAACTATGGCTACACCTTC. This codes for CATSQTGTGNYGYTF.

This clonotype occurred a few times. The V gene is TRBV7-8, the J gene TRBJ2-3; weak D call: TRBD1 (6 bases). Germline CDR1 reads SGHVS; CDR2 reads FQNEAQ. The CDR3 runs to 16 residues. Trimming removed 4 bases from V and 3 bases from J, with 17 bases in between. This CDR3 reads CASSSRTAVSTDTQYF. CDR3 nucleotide sequence: TGTGCCAGCAGCTCCCGGACAGCCGTTTCAACAGATACGCAGTATTTT.